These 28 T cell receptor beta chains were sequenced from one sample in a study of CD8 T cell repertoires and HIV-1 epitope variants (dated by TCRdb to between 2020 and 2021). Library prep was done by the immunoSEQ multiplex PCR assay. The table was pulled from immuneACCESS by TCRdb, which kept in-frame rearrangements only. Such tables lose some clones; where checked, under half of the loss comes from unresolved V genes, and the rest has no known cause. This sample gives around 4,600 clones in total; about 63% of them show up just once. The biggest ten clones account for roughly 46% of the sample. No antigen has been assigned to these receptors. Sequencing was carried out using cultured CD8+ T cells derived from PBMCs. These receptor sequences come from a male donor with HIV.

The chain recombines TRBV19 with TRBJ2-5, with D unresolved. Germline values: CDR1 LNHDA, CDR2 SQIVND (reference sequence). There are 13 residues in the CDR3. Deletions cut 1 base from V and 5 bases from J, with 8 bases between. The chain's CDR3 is CASSIVAWETQYF. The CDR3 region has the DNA TGTGCCAGTAGTATAGTAGCATGGGAGACCCAGTACTTC.

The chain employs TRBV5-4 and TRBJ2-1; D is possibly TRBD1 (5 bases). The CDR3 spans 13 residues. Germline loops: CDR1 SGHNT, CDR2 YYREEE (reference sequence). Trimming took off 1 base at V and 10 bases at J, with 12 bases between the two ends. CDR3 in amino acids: CASSLSQGSEQFF. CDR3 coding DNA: TGTGCCAGCAGCTTGTCGCAGGGCAGCGAGCAGTTCTTC.

The CDR3 sequence is CASTLRREGDGYTF. The DNA for the CDR3 is TGTGCCAGCACCCTTCGGAGGGAGGGGGATGGCTACACCTTC. The chain links TRBV2 to TRBJ1-2; TRBD1 is a possible D gene (6 bases). CDR1 SNHLY and CDR2 FYNNEI come from the germline V gene. The CDR3 has 14 residues. Trimming took 7 bases from V and 6 from J, leaving 18 bases between them.

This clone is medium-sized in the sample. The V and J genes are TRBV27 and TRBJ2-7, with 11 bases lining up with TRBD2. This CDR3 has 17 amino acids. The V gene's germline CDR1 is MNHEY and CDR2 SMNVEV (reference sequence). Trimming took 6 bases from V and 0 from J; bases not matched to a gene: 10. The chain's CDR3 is CASSPISTSGSSYEQYF. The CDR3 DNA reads TGTGCCAGCAGCCCCATCTCTACTAGCGGGAGCTCCTACGAGCAGTACTTC.

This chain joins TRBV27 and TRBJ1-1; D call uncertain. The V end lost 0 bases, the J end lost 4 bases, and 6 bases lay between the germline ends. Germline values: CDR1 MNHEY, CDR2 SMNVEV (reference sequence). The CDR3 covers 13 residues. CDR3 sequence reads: CASSLSVRTEAFF. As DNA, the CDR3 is TGTGCCAGCAGTTTATCAGTCCGCACTGAAGCTTTCTTT.

The CDR3 nucleotides read TGTGCCAGCAGTTACTACTGGGGGGAGACCCAGTACTTC. Translating gives CASSYYWGETQYF. V usage is TRBV6-5 and J usage is TRBJ2-5; either TRBD1 or TRBD2 may fit D (5 bases each). CDR1 MNHEY and CDR2 SVGAGI come from the germline V gene. The CDR3 totals 13 residues. The V end was cut by 1 base, the J end by 5 bases, with 8 bases between.

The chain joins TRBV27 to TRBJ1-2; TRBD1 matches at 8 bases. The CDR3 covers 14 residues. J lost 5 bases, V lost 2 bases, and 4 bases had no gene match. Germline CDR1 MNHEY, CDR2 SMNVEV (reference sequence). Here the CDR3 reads CASSLQGARYGYTF. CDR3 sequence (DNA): TGTGCCAGCAGTTTACAGGGGGCGCGGTATGGCTACACCTTC.

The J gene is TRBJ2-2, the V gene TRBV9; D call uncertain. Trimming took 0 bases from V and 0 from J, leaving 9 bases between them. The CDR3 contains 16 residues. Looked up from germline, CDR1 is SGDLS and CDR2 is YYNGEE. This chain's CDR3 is CASSVVGSPNTGELFF. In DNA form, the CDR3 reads TGTGCCAGCAGCGTAGTCGGAAGTCCGAACACCGGGGAGCTGTTTTTT.

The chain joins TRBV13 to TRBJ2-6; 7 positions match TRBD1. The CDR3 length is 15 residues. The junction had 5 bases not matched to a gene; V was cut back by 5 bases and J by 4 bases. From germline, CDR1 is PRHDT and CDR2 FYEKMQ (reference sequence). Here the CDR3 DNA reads TGTGCCAGCAGCAGACAGGGACCCGGGGCCAACGTCCTGACTTTC. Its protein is CASSRQGPGANVLTF.

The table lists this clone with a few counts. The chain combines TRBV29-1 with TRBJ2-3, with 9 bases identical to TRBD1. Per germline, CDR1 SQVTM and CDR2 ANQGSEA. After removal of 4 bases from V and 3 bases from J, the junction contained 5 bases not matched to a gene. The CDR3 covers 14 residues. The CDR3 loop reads CSVGGTGRTDTQYF. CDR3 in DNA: TGCAGCGTTGGTGGGACAGGGAGGACAGATACGCAGTATTTT.

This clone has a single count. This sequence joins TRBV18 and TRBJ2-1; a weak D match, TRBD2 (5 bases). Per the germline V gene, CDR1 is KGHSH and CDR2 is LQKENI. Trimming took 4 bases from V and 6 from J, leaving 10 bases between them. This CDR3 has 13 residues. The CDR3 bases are TGTGCCAGCTCACTTGGGGAGTCCAATGAGCAGTTCTTC. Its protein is CASSLGESNEQFF. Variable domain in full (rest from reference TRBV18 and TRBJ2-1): NAGVMQNPRHLVRRRGQEARLRCSPMKGHSHVYWYRQLPEEGLKFMVYLQKENIIDESGMPKERFSAEFPKEGPSILRIQQVVRGDSAAYFCASSLGESNEQFFGPGTRLTVL.

The CDR3 loop is CASSFLFDRVADTQYF. The CDR3 DNA reads TGTGCCAGCAGCTTTTTATTTGACAGGGTCGCAGATACGCAGTATTTT. The rearrangement links TRBV5-4 to TRBJ2-3; 7 bases match TRBD1. This CDR3 has 16 residues. Germline V gene lookup returns CDR1 SGHNT and CDR2 YYREEE (reference sequence). V gave up 2 bases and J gave up 4 bases; unmatched junction bases: 10. Based on the CDR3 plus reference TRBV5-4 and TRBJ2-3, the full variable domain is ETGVTQSPTHLIKTRGQQVTLRCSSQSGHNTVSWYQQALGQGPQFIFQYYREEENGRGNFPPRFSGLQFPNYSSELNVNALELDDSALYLCASSFLFDRVADTQYFGPGTRLTVL.

This CDR3 reads CASSSFRGGNYGYTF. CDR3 DNA sequence: TGTGCCAGCAGCTCCTTCAGGGGGGGGAACTATGGCTACACCTTC. The gene calls are TRBV11-2 and TRBJ1-2, with 7 bases aligning to TRBD1. Germline trimming cut 4 bases from V and 2 bases from J; bases unmatched to any gene: 7. Germline CDR1 and CDR2: SGHAT and FQNNGV. The CDR3 totals 15 residues.

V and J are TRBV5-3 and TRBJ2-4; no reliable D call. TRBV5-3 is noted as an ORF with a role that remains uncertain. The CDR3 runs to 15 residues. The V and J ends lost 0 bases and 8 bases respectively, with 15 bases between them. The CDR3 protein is CARSLDTRGYDIQYF. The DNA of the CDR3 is TGTGCCAGAAGCTTGGACACCCGAGGATATGACATTCAGTACTTC.

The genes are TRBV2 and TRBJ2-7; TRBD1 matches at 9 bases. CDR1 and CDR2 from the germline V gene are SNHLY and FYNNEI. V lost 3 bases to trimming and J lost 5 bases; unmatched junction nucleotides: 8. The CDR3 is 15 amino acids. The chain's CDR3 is CASSEAFGTGNEQYF. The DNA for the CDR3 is TGTGCCAGCAGTGAGGCGTTCGGGACAGGGAACGAGCAGTACTTC.

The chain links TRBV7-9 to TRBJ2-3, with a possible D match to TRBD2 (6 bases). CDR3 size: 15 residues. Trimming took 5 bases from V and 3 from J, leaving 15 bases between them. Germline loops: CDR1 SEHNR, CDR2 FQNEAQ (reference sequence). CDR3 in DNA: TGTGCCAGCAGCGCTCGGGACTCGGCGACAGATACGCAGTATTTT. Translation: CASSARDSATDTQYF. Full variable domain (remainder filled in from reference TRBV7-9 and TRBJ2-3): DTGVSQNPRHKITKRGQNVTFRCDPISEHNRLYWYRQTLGQGPEFLTYFQNEAQLEKSRLLSDRFSAERPKGSFSTLEIQRTEQGDSAMYLCASSARDSATDTQYFGPGTRLTVL.

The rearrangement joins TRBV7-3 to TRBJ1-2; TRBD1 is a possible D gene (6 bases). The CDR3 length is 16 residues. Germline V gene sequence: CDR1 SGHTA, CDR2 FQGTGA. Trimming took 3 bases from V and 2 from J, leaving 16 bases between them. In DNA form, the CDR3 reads TGTGCCAGCAGCTTGGGAGTAGGGGGTGGAAACTATGGCTACACCTTC. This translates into CASSLGVGGGNYGYTF.

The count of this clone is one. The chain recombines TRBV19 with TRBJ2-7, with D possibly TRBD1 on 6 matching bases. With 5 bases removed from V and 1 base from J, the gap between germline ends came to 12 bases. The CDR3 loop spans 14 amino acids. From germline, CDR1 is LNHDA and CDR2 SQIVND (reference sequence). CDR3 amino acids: CASSPWTDSYEQYF. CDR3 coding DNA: TGTGCCAGTAGTCCGTGGACAGATTCCTACGAGCAGTACTTC.

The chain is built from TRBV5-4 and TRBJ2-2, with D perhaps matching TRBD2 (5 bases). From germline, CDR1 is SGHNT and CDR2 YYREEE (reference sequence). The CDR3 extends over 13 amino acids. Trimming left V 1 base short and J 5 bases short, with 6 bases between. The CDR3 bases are TGTGCCAGCAGCTTGACGGGGACCGGGGAGCTGTTTTTT. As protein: CASSLTGTGELFF.

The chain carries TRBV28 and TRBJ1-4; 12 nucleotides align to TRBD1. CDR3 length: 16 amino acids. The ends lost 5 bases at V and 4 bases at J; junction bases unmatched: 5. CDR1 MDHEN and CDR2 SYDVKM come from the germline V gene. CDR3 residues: CASSGTGGPLNEKLFF. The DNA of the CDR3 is TGTGCCAGCAGTGGGACAGGGGGCCCACTTAATGAAAAACTGTTTTTT.

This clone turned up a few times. The CDR3 spells CASSPTVSYEQYF. CDR3 coding DNA: TGTGCCAGCAGTCCGACCGTCTCCTACGAGCAGTACTTC. The rearrangement uses TRBV5-6 and TRBJ2-7; D remains ambiguous. With 5 bases removed from V and 0 bases from J, the gap between germline ends came to 9 bases. The CDR3 sequence is 13 residues long. Germline assignment: CDR1 SGHDT and CDR2 YYEEEE.

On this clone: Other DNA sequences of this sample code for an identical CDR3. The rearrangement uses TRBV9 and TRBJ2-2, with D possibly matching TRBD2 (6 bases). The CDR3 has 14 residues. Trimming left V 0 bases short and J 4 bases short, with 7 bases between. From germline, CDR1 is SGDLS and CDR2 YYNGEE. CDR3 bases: TGTGCCAGCAGCGTAGGGGGAGGCACCGGGGAGCTGTTTTTT. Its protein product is CASSVGGGTGELFF.

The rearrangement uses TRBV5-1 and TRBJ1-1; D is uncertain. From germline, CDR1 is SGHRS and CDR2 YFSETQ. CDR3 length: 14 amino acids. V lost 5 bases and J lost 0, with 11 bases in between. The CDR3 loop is CASRSDGMNTEAFF. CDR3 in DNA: TGCGCCAGCAGGTCGGACGGGATGAACACTGAAGCTTTCTTT.

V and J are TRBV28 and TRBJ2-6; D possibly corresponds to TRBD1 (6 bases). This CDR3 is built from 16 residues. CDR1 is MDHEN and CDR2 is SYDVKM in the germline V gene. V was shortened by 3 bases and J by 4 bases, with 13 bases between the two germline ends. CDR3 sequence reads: CASSFWQGNGANVLTF. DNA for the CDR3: TGTGCCAGCAGTTTTTGGCAGGGGAACGGGGCCAACGTCCTGACTTTC.

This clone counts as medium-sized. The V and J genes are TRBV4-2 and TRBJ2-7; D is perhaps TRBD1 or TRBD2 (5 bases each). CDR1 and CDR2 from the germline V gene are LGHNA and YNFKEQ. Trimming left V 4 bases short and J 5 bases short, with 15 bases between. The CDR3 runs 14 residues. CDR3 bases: TGTGCCAGCAGCCCTACAGGCGGGCGGGACGAGCAGTACTTC. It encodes CASSPTGGRDEQYF.

CDR3 in DNA: TGCGCCAGCAGCCAAGGACGGAACTCTGGAAACACCATATATTTT. Protein product: CASSQGRNSGNTIYF. This chain links TRBV4-1 with TRBJ1-3; D is uncertain. The CDR3 spans 15 residues. Trimming took 1 base from V and 0 from J, leaving 7 bases between them. The germline CDR1 and CDR2 sequences are MGHRA and YSYEKL.

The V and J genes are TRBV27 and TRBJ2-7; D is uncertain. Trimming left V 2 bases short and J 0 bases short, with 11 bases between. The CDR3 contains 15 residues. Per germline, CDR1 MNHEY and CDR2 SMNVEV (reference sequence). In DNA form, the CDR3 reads TGTGCCAGCAGTTTACAAGCCGGTAGCTCCTACGAGCAGTACTTC. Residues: CASSLQAGSSYEQYF.

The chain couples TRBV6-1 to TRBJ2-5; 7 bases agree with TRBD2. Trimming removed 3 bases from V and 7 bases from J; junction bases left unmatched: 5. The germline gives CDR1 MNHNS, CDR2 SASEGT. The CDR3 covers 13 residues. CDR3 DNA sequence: TGTGCCAGCAGTGACGGGCTAGCGGCGACCCAGTACTTC. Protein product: CASSDGLAATQYF.